These 21 T cell receptor beta chains were sequenced from one sample in a study of T cells expressing NK-cell markers. TCRdb re-called the 5' RACE reads and catalogs CDR3 proteins one per entry, DNA excluded. The table lists some 500,000 distinct CDR3 sequences. The material sequenced was blood T cells: a sorted CD56 or NKG2C T cell subset, CD4+ or CD8+ T cells, or bulk PBMC T cells (not recorded which). Receptors were obtained from a woman aged 50 to 65 in good health.

V usage is TRBV7-7 and J usage is TRBJ2-3; with no DNA, the TCRdb D assignment of TRBD2 cannot be verified. This CDR3 region has 15 residues. Per the germline V gene, CDR1 is SSHAT and CDR2 is FNYEAQ (reference sequence). CDR3 in amino acids: CASSLELAGLDTQYF.

The gene calls are TRBV4-1 and TRBJ2-3. Germline V gives CDR1 MGHRA, CDR2 YSYEKL. The CDR3 runs 13 residues. CDR3: CASSQYGSDTQYF.

The chain carries TRBV6-6 and TRBJ2-4. Germline lookup yields CDR1 MNHNY and CDR2 SVGAGI (reference sequence). There are 18 residues in the CDR3. The CDR3 reads CASSYRYRATDLKNIQYF.

The V gene is TRBV5-6, the J gene TRBJ2-5; as DNA is missing, the TRBD2 call by TCRdb cannot be tested. This CDR3 comprises 15 residues. Germline-derived CDR1 and CDR2 are SGHDT and YYEEEE. The CDR3 reads CASSRGERGGETQYF.

This chain links TRBV14 with TRBJ2-1; the TRBD2 assignment by TCRdb is unverifiable without DNA. Germline CDR1 and CDR2: SGHDN and FVKESK. The CDR3 sequence is 17 residues long. CDR3 residues: CASSATFLAGVGNEQFF.

The chain links TRBV5-1 to TRBJ2-5; as DNA is missing, the TRBD2 call by TCRdb cannot be tested. Germline V gene sequence: CDR1 SGHRS, CDR2 YFSETQ. This CDR3 has 14 amino acids. The CDR3 loop is CASSRVGIGETQYF.

V gene TRBV5-1 combines with J gene TRBJ2-1; without DNA, the TCRdb call of TRBD2 cannot be checked. The CDR3 runs 18 residues. Germline V CDR1 and CDR2: SGHRS, YFSETQ. CDR3 in amino acids: CASSFRTSSDSYNDEQFF.

CDR3 amino acids: CASSPKASRANTGELFF. The chain recombines TRBV7-9 with TRBJ2-2. CDR3 length: 17 amino acids. Germline V gene sequence: CDR1 SEHNR, CDR2 FQNEAQ (reference sequence).

The genes are TRBV4-2 and TRBJ2-7. The CDR3 sequence is 15 residues long. From germline, CDR1 is LGHNA and CDR2 YNFKEQ. The CDR3 sequence: CASSQVLPAIYEQYF.

The rearrangement joins TRBV7-8 to TRBJ1-2. Germline CDR1 SGHVS, CDR2 FQNEAQ. There are 11 residues in the CDR3. CDR3 protein: CASSLAETYTF.

The chain carries TRBV19 and TRBJ1-4; TCRdb's D call of TRBD1 is untestable without DNA. The CDR3 has 16 residues. Germline V gene data show CDR1 as LNHDA and CDR2 as SQIVND (reference sequence). CDR3 loop: CASSLDRLTTNEKLFF.

The rearrangement uses TRBV14 and TRBJ1-3. The germline V gene has CDR1 SGHDN and CDR2 FVKESK. The CDR3 runs 16 residues. The CDR3 loop reads CASSQDHGLSGNTIYF.

The chain links TRBV5-8 to TRBJ1-5. There are 11 residues in the CDR3. The germline V gene has CDR1 SGHTS and CDR2 YDEGEE. CDR3: CASSSHQPQHF.

The CDR3 loop is CASSQAPMRYGYTF. The chain links TRBV4-2 to TRBJ1-2; TCRdb calls TRBD1, which cannot be checked without DNA. Germline V gene lookup returns CDR1 LGHNA and CDR2 YNFKEQ. The CDR3 length is 14 residues.

V and J are TRBV7-6 and TRBJ2-2; TCRdb's D call, TRBD2, is unchecked because there is no DNA. Germline CDR1 reads SGHVS; CDR2 reads FNYEAQ. The length of the CDR3 is 15 residues. CDR3 residues: CASSFFTREAGELFF.

V usage is TRBV10-3 and J usage is TRBJ1-3. This CDR3 contains 13 residues. Germline-derived CDR1 and CDR2 are ENHRY and SYGVKD. The CDR3 spells CAISGTNGNTIYF.

The J gene is TRBJ2-3, the V gene TRBV5-1; TCRdb's D gene call, TRBD2, goes unchecked for lack of DNA. CDR3 size: 17 residues. Germline assignment: CDR1 SGHRS and CDR2 YFSETQ. This chain's CDR3 is CASSLVAAGGTTDTQYF.

The gene calls are TRBV20-1 and TRBJ2-2; TCRdb reports TRBD2, a call that lacks DNA to check it against. This CDR3 has 15 amino acids. The V gene's germline CDR1 is DFQATT and CDR2 SNEGSKA (reference sequence). This chain's CDR3 is CSVRTGTSNTGELFF.

This sequence joins TRBV5-5 and TRBJ1-4; TCRdb's assignment of TRBD1 cannot be checked, as there is no DNA. There are 16 residues in the CDR3. Per the germline V gene, CDR1 is SGHKS and CDR2 is YYEKEE (reference sequence). The CDR3 protein is CASSLRTQGRGEKLFF.

CDR3 amino acids: CASSQALLAGLRETQYF. This chain uses TRBV4-1 with TRBJ2-5; TCRdb lists TRBD2, though no DNA is available to test this call. CDR3 size: 17 residues. Germline CDR1 MGHRA, CDR2 YSYEKL.

The chain employs TRBV6-6 and TRBJ2-3; TCRdb outputs TRBD2, but without DNA this stays unchecked. CDR1 is MNHNY, CDR2 SVGAGI, per germline (reference sequence). This CDR3 has 16 residues. CDR3 in amino acids: CASSYRTRRGTDTQYF.